This T cell receptor beta chain was identified during a study of response to subunit inactivated influenza vaccine. Study findings and constraints: The authors put forward the suggestion that each seasonal influenza vaccination may bring in only a limited number of new T cells.

In regard to this clonotype: Its specificity is not known.

The V segment lost 5 bases and the J segment 6 bases; nucleotides outside the gene matches: 9. This CDR3 spans 15 amino acids. The germline gives CDR1 MGHDK, CDR2 SYGVNS. A single record per CDR3 protein comes from TCRdb applying MiXCR to the RT-PCR reads. The table shows over 750,000 distinct CDR3 sequences, with around 21% occurring only once. This sequence joins TRBV25-1 and TRBJ2-1; 8 bases map to TRBD2. The sample in question was PBMCs from blood, obtained 4 to 6 days after vaccination. The receptor comes from a man aged 45-60 years who received an inactivated influenza vaccine. The CDR3 DNA sequence: TGTGCCAGCAGTCGGCCTAGCGGGTTCCGCAATGAGCAGTTCTTC. It codes for CASSRPSGFRNEQFF.